This T cell receptor (beta chain) was obtained from a study of blood T cell repertoires in COVID-19. For the study at large: Samples of COVID-19 (acute and convalescent) were obtained from the United States, Italy and Spain. PBMCs, B-cell-depleted T cells, or T cells provided the cDNA or gDNA that made up the material.

Per the study methods: From reference gene primer amplification, estimates of nucleated cell counts were derived. Here immunoSEQ multiplex PCR was the method, and the copy in TCRdb shows in-frame clones only, minus some. V, J and clone size are taken as reported in that table, and D and trimming were inferred from the DNA itself. This sample has approximately 430,000 clones, with about nine tenths found just once. CDR1 is MNHEY and CDR2 is SMNVEV in the germline V gene (reference sequence). The V gene end was trimmed by 5 bases and the J gene end by 10 bases; junction bases not matched to a gene: 7. The length of the CDR3 is 14 residues.

This chain connects TRBV27 to TRBJ1-6, with 8 bases matching TRBD1. The TCR comes from a woman in her thirties with active or convalescent COVID-19. Sequenced material: peripheral blood. CDR3 protein: CASSPKDRASPLHF. CDR3 nucleotide sequence: TGTGCCAGCAGTCCCAAGGACAGGGCCTCACCCCTCCACTTT.